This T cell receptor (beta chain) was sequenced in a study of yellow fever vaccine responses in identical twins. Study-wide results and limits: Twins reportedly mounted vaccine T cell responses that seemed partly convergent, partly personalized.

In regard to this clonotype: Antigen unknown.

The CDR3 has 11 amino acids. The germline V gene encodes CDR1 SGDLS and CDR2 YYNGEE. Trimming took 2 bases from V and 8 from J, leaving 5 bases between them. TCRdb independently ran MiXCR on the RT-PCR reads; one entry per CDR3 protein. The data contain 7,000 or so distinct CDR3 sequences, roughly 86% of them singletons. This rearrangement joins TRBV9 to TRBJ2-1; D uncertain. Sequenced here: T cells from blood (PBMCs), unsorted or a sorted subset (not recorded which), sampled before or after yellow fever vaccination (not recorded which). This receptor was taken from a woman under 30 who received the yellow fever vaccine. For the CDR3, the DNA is TGTGCCAGCAGCGTGGGGTATGAGCAGTTCTTC. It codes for CASSVGYEQFF.